This T cell receptor (beta chain) came from a study of early T cells in non-severe SARS-CoV-2 infection. At the level of the study: Alpha and beta chains were unpaired, from unsorted whole-blood bulk RNA.

A few counts support this clonotype. Each CDR3 protein gets one entry after TCRdb re-called the 5' RACE reads with MiXCR. In the table there are roughly 120,000 distinct CDR3 sequences, around an eighth of which are singletons. The material sequenced was whole blood, taken at baseline. This clonotype was sampled from an adult who was a healthcare worker with PCR-confirmed SARS-CoV-2 infection or an uninfected control (not recorded which).

In DNA form, the CDR3 reads TGCAGCGCCCAGGTCTTTCAGAACTATGGCTACACCTTC. Translation gives CSAQVFQNYGYTF. The V gene is TRBV29-1, the J gene TRBJ1-2; D unclear. V was pared by 7 bases and J by 2 bases, with 14 bases between. This CDR3 has 13 amino acids. From germline, CDR1 is SQVTM and CDR2 ANQGSEA.